The rows below give T cell receptor beta chains drawn from one sample of a study of T-cell reconstitution after alpha-beta-depleted transplantation in children. TCRdb called the PCR reads again in MiXCR, with one record for every CDR3 protein. In the table there are some 600,000 distinct CDR3 sequences, approximately 17% of which are singletons. The source material was PBMCs from the stem cell graft donor, sampled from the stem cell graft. The receptors stem from a human donor who donated a stem cell graft to a child with acute myeloid leukemia. Each CDR3 is given with its conserved first and last residue. Each record gives: clone size, V gene, D gene, J gene, CDR3 DNA, CDR3 protein. D genes are given only for firm matches. Some rows have no size entry. The others give once, few or many, or a class for an expanded clone.

abundance: -
v_gene: TRBV6-1
d_gene: -
j_gene: TRBJ1-2
CDR3nt: TGTGCCAGCCTGGATCCAGGGATTTCCTATGGCTACACCTTC
CDR3aa: CASLDPGISYGYTF

abundance: -
v_gene: TRBV7-3
d_gene: TRBD2
j_gene: TRBJ2-7
CDR3nt: TGTGCCAGCAGCTTAAATCATGAGGAGTTAGCGGGGCCCCAAGCCCACGAGCAGTACTTC
CDR3aa: CASSLNHEELAGPQAHEQYF

abundance: few
v_gene: TRBV7-2
d_gene: -
j_gene: TRBJ2-7
CDR3nt: TGTGCCAGCGGCTACGCGAGTTACGAGCAGTACTTC
CDR3aa: CASGYASYEQYF

abundance: many
v_gene: TRBV4-2
d_gene: TRBD1
j_gene: TRBJ2-5
CDR3nt: TGTGCCAGCAGCCAAGGACAGGGGGAAGAGACCCAGTACTTC
CDR3aa: CASSQGQGEETQYF

abundance: few
v_gene: TRBV7-2
d_gene: TRBD1
j_gene: TRBJ2-1
CDR3nt: TGTGCCAGCAGCTTTTTGCGGACAGGGGGCTCCTACAATGAGCAGTTCTTC
CDR3aa: CASSFLRTGGSYNEQFF

abundance: many
v_gene: TRBV29-1
d_gene: -
j_gene: TRBJ2-7
CDR3nt: TGCAGCGTTGAACTTCCCTTGAAGGTTAACGAGCAGTACTTC
CDR3aa: CSVELPLKVNEQYF

abundance: -
v_gene: TRBV7-2
d_gene: -
j_gene: TRBJ2-3
CDR3nt: TGTGCCAGCAGCTTCCCCGGGATGGAGACAGATACGCAGTATTTT
CDR3aa: CASSFPGMETDTQYF

abundance: many
v_gene: TRBV20-1
d_gene: -
j_gene: TRBJ1-5
CDR3nt: TGCAGTGCTAGTGGAGGAGCAGGCTCATTAGGGGATCAGCCCCAGCATTTT
CDR3aa: CSASGGAGSLGDQPQHF

abundance: -
v_gene: TRBV6-5
d_gene: -
j_gene: TRBJ1-5
CDR3nt: TGTGCCAGCAGTTACGAGCTGGGATCGAATCAGCCCCAGCATTTT
CDR3aa: CASSYELGSNQPQHF

abundance: many
v_gene: TRBV27
d_gene: -
j_gene: TRBJ1-2
CDR3nt: TGTGCCAGCAGTTACGAGGGCAACTATGGCTACACCTTC
CDR3aa: CASSYEGNYGYTF

abundance: -
v_gene: TRBV6-5
d_gene: TRBD1
j_gene: TRBJ1-5
CDR3nt: TGTGCCAGCAGTTTAAAATCCGGGACAGGGGATCAGCCCCAGCATTTT
CDR3aa: CASSLKSGTGDQPQHF

abundance: few
v_gene: TRBV12-3/TRBV12-4
d_gene: TRBD1
j_gene: TRBJ2-2
CDR3nt: TGTGCCAGCAGCAACCGGGACAGGGTCACCGGGGAGCTGTTTTTT
CDR3aa: CASSNRDRVTGELFF

abundance: -
v_gene: TRBV6-1
d_gene: -
j_gene: TRBJ1-6
CDR3nt: TGTGCCAGCAGCTCCGAGACAGCAAATTCACCCCTCCACTTT
CDR3aa: CASSSETANSPLHF

abundance: many
v_gene: TRBV6-5
d_gene: TRBD2
j_gene: TRBJ2-1
CDR3nt: TGTGCCAGCAGTTACTATCCGGGGGGGCGGGATGAGCAGTTCTTC
CDR3aa: CASSYYPGGRDEQFF

abundance: -
v_gene: TRBV23-1
d_gene: TRBD2
j_gene: TRBJ2-1
CDR3nt: TGCGCCAGAAGAACTAGCGGGGGTTACAATGAGCAGTTCTTC
CDR3aa: CARRTSGGYNEQFF

abundance: many
v_gene: TRBV12-3/TRBV12-4
d_gene: TRBD1
j_gene: TRBJ2-1
CDR3nt: TGTGCCACCATGACAGGGAACTCCTACAATGAGCAGTTCTTC
CDR3aa: CATMTGNSYNEQFF

abundance: -
v_gene: TRBV7-9
d_gene: -
j_gene: TRBJ1-4
CDR3nt: TGTGCCAGCAGCTTTCCTAATGAAAAACTGTTTTTT
CDR3aa: CASSFPNEKLFF

abundance: few
v_gene: TRBV7-9
d_gene: -
j_gene: TRBJ2-1
CDR3nt: TGTGCCAGCAGTCCGACGTGGGGTGGCAATGAGCAGTTCTTC
CDR3aa: CASSPTWGGNEQFF

abundance: -
v_gene: TRBV5-1
d_gene: -
j_gene: TRBJ2-2
CDR3nt: TGCGCCAGCACGCTTTGGGGGCGCGACACCGGGGAGCTGTTTTTT
CDR3aa: CASTLWGRDTGELFF

abundance: few
v_gene: TRBV5-1
d_gene: -
j_gene: TRBJ2-7
CDR3nt: TGCGCCAGCAGGGCATGGGACGCTCTTTCCTACGAGCAGTACTTC
CDR3aa: CASRAWDALSYEQYF

abundance: -
v_gene: TRBV11-2
d_gene: TRBD2
j_gene: TRBJ2-5
CDR3nt: TGTGCCAGCAGCTTAGCATCTAGCGGGGGGTCCCGCCAAGAGACCCAGTACTTC
CDR3aa: CASSLASSGGSRQETQYF

abundance: once
v_gene: TRBV4-2
d_gene: -
j_gene: TRBJ1-3
CDR3nt: TGTGCCAGCAGCGCAACCTGGGCCTCTCTCTCTGGAAACACCATATATTTT
CDR3aa: CASSATWASLSGNTIYF

abundance: many
v_gene: TRBV29-1
d_gene: TRBD1
j_gene: TRBJ2-1
CDR3nt: TGCAGCGTTGAAGAGGAATGGACAGGGACCAATGAGCAGTTCTTC
CDR3aa: CSVEEEWTGTNEQFF

abundance: many
v_gene: TRBV20-1
d_gene: TRBD1
j_gene: TRBJ1-6
CDR3nt: TGCAGTGCAAGTGACAGGGGAGGGAATTCACCCCTCCACTTT
CDR3aa: CSASDRGGNSPLHF

abundance: -
v_gene: TRBV10-3
d_gene: TRBD1
j_gene: TRBJ1-4
CDR3nt: TGTGCCATCAGTAGTTCAGGGGGCCGGAATGAAAAACTGTTTTTT
CDR3aa: CAISSSGGRNEKLFF